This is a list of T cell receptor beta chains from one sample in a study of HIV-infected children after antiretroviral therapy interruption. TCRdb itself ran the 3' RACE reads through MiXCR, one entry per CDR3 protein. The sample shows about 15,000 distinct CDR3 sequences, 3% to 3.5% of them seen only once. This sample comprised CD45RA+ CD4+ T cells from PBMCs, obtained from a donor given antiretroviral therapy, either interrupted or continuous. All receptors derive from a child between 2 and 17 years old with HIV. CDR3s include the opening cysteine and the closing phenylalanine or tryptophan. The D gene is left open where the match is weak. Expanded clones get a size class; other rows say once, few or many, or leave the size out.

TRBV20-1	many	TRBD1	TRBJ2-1	TGCAGTGCTAGGGACAGGAACTACAATGAGCAGTTCTTC	CSARDRNYNEQFF
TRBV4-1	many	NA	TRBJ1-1	TGCGCCAGCAGCCAAGAATTTGGGACCGCAGAAAAATCGAACACTGAAGCTTTCTTT	CASSQEFGTAEKSNTEAFF
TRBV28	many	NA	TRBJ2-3	TGTGCCGCCGAAGGGGTTACAGATACGCAGTATTTT	CAAEGVTDTQYF
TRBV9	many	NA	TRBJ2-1	TGTGCCAGCAGCCCCGGGACTGGCGCGGGGGAGCAGTTCTTC	CASSPGTGAGEQFF
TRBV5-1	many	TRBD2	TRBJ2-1	TGCGCCAGCAGCTCGAGGCTAGCGGACAATGAGCAGTTCTTC	CASSSRLADNEQFF
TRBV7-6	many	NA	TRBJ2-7	TGTGCCAGCAGCTTACAACAGAACGAGCAGTACTTC	CASSLQQNEQYF
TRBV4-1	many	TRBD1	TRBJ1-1	TGCGCCAGCAGCAGGGACAGCCCCATGAACACTGAAGCTTTCTTT	CASSRDSPMNTEAFF
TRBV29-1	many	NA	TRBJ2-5	TGCTGCGGTCGTCGGGGAGAGACCCAGTACTTC	CCGRRGETQYF
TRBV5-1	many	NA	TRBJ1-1	TGTGCCAGCAGCTTTCGCGGGGAGACTGAAGCTTTCTTT	CASSFRGETEAFF
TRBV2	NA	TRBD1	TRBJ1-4	TGTGCCAGCAGCCCCCACAGGGGGATAGATGGCGAAAAACTGTTTTTT	CASSPHRGIDGEKLFF
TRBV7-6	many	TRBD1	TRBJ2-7	TGTGCCAGCAGCTCAAGACAGGGGGCGACCTACGATGAGCAGTACTTC	CASSSRQGATYDEQYF
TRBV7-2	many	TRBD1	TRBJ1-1	TGTGCCAGCAGCCTGTCGGACAGGGTTAAAGCTTTCTTT	CASSLSDRVKAFF
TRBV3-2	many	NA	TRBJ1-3	TGTGCCAGCAGCCAAGAGCAAGGGGAAGACACCATATATTTT	CASSQEQGEDTIYF
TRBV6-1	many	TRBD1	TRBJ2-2	TGTGCCAGCAGTGAATTCTCAGGGGGCGGGACCGGGGAGCTGTTTTTT	CASSEFSGGGTGELFF
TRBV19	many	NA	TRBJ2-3	TGTGCCAGTAGTTCTCCCGCGCAGTATTTT	CASSSPAQYF
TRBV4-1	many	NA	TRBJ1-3	TGCGCCAGCAGCCAAGGGGCCCGCAGCCCCGGTGGAAACACCATATATTTT	CASSQGARSPGGNTIYF
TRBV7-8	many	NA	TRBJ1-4	TGTGCCAGCAGCCCCGCCGTTCGCGGGGGAAGCGAAAAACTGTTTTTT	CASSPAVRGGSEKLFF
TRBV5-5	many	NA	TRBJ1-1	TGTGCCAGCAGCTTAAATTCAGGGTGGGACACTGAAGCTTTCTTT	CASSLNSGWDTEAFF
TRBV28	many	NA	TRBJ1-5	TGTGCCGGGGGTAGGGGGTACAATCAGCCCCAGCATTTT	CAGGRGYNQPQHF
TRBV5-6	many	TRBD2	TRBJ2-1	TGTGCCAGCAGCTTGAGAGCGGGGAACAATGAGCAGTTCTTC	CASSLRAGNNEQFF
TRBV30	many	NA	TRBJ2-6	TGTGCCTGGGGGGCCATGAGCTCCGGGGCCAACGTCCTGACTTTC	CAWGAMSSGANVLTF
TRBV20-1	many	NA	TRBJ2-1	TGCAGTACCAGCCGCCTACCCCGAACTAACAATGAGCAGTTCTTC	CSTSRLPRTNNEQFF
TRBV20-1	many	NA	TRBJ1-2	TGCAGTGCACCCGTTTCGGATGGCTACACCTTC	CSAPVSDGYTF
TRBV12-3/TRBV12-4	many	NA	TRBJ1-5	TGTGCCAGCACCCGAGGCATTCAGCCCCAGCATTTT	CASTRGIQPQHF
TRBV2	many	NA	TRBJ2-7	TGTGCCAGCAGTGAATCAGGGGTCGAGCAGTACTTC	CASSESGVEQYF
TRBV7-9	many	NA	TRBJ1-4	TGTGCCAGCAGCTTAGAATCCTGGGGTGAAAAACTGTTTTTT	CASSLESWGEKLFF
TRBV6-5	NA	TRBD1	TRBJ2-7	TGTGCCAGCAGTAGGGACAGGGTAGGCGAGCAGTACTTC	CASSRDRVGEQYF
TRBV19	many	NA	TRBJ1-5	TGTGCCAGCCTCCCCGGGGAGCCCCAGCATTTT	CASLPGEPQHF
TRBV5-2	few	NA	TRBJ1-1	TGTGCCAGCAAGGGCCCCGGGGGTAACACTGAAGCTTTCTTT	CASKGPGGNTEAFF
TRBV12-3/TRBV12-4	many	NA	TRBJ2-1	TGTGCAAGCAGCCCCGGGACGATTTATGCTGAGCAGTTCTTC	CASSPGTIYAEQFF
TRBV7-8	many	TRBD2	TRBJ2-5	TGTGCCAGCAGCCTGGGACTAGCGGGAGGACAGACCCAGTACTTC	CASSLGLAGGQTQYF
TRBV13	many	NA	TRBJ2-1	TGTGCCAGCAGCGAGAGGGTAAGGGGGTCTGAGCAGTTCTTC	CASSERVRGSEQFF
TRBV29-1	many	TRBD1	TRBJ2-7	TGTGGTGCTAGGGATCGGGACAGCTCCTATGAACAGTACTTC	CGARDRDSSYEQYF
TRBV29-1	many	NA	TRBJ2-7	TGCAGCGTTGAATCGGCCCCTTCCTACGAGCAGTACTTC	CSVESAPSYEQYF
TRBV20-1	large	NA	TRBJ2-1	TGCAGTGCTAAGGATCCTTTCAATGAGCAGTTCTTC	CSAKDPFNEQFF
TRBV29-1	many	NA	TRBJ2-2	TGCAGCGTTGAAGACGCGGGGGCTAACACCGGGGAGCTGTTTTTT	CSVEDAGANTGELFF
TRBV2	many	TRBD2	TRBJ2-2	TGTGCCAGCAGCTTAGGCGGGGGGACAAACACCGGGCAGCTCTACTTT	CASSLGGGTNTGQLYF
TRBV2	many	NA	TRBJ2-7	TGTGCCAGCAGCTGGGGGGGCGCCTATGAACAGTACTTC	CASSWGGAYEQYF
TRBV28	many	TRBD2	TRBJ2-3	TGTGCCAGCAGTTCCCCAAGCGGGAGGGCGAAAGATACGCAGTATTTT	CASSSPSGRAKDTQYF
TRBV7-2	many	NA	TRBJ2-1	TGTGCCAGCAGCTTAGAGTCGAGCGGGCTCAATGAGCAGTTCTTC	CASSLESSGLNEQFF
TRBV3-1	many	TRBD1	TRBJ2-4	TGTGCCAGCAGCCCTTACAGGGGGAGTCAAAACACCTTGTACTTT	CASSPYRGSQNTLYF
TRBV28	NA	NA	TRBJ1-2	TGTGCCAGCATGCAGGGATACTATGGCTACACCTTC	CASMQGYYGYTF
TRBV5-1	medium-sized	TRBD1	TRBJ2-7	TGCGCCAGCAGCTCGTCCGGACAGGGGGCGGGAGAGCAGTACTTC	CASSSSGQGAGEQYF
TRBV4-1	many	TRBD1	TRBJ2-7	TGCGCCAGCAGCCGAGGACAGGGCTACGAGCAGTACTTC	CASSRGQGYEQYF
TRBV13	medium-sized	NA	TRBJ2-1	TGTGCCAGCAGCCACCAGACCACCTACAATGAGCAGTTCTTC	CASSHQTTYNEQFF
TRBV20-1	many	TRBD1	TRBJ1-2	TGCAGTGCTAGAGAGGTGCAGGGGGCCGGCTATGGCTACACCTTC	CSAREVQGAGYGYTF
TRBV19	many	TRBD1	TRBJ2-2	TGTGCCAGCAGTTGGACAGGGGGCACCGGGCAGCTCTACTTT	CASSWTGGTGQLYF
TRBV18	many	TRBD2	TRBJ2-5	TGTGCCAGCTCACCTGCCGGGACTAGCGGCACGGGGACCCAGTACTTC	CASSPAGTSGTGTQYF
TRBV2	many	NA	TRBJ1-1	TGTGCCAGCAGTTACCGTGAAAACACTGAAGCTTTCTTT	CASSYRENTEAFF
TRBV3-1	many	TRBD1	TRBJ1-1	TGTGCCAGCAGCCAAGCCGACAGGGGTGAAGCTTTCTTT	CASSQADRGEAFF